This note documents a single T cell receptor (beta chain) sequence. Its binding antigen is unknown. Base qualities are missing; no much larger clone stands one base away. This sample is part of a study of CD8 T cells in Susac syndrome (dated by TCRdb to about 2019). Background for the entire study: Whether CD8+ T cell activation and differentiation in Susac syndrome was antigen driven was tested using repertoire sequencing. The study compared CD8+ T cell repertoire clonality among 12 healthy donors, about 14 Susac syndrome patients and some 16 multiple sclerosis patients.

The paper as a whole reports these results and caveats: The number of individuals in the TCR sequencing and HLA analysis was acknowledged as relatively small.

RNA was extracted using the RNeasy kit, and roughly 0.45 to 1 ug of the RNA was reverse transcribed with random hexamers. The immunoSEQ multiplex PCR assay, covering 54 Vbeta and 13 Jbeta segments, was used to amplify TCR beta CDR3 regions. To correct PCR amplification bias, a synthetic template baseline was used for both primer optimization and computational correction. The published analysis was carried out like this. Reads were annotated to V, D and J genes according to IMGT and were analyzed with immunoSEQ Analyzer, with only productive sequences retained. Clonality was computed as one minus Shannon entropy normalized by log2 of the number of productive unique sequences. For each patient and control, public and private clones were evaluated within the 100 most prevalent clones. Clones were defined as Susac-specific if absent from the healthy and MS cohorts, from more than 900 published viral clones and from other ImmuneACCESS disease sequences. The raw public data were reprocessed by TCRdb itself: fastp quality trimming at Q25, MiXCR clonotype calling, in-frame beta chains only. Rows merge per CDR3 protein into single entries with the most common DNA and genes. The V and J calls shown here were made by TCRdb, not taken from the authors' results. The sample profile shows roughly 140,000 distinct CDR3 sequences; over 85% of them were found once. Over 0.25% of the sample goes to the ten largest clones.

Peripheral blood CD8+ and CD4+ T cells from healthy donors, Susac syndrome patients and multiple sclerosis patients were profiled by high-throughput TCR beta sequencing. Healthy donors were included as age- and sex-matched controls. CD8+ TEMRA cells were enriched by FACS, while bulk CD8+ and CD4+ T cells were purified by magnetic negative isolation. Blood was collected in EDTA tubes and processed within 24 hours, with PBMCs isolated through density gradient centrifugation. PBMCs intended for TCR sequencing were frozen in liquid nitrogen and were later thawed in a 37 degrees C water bath. A purity of at least 90% was achieved for sorted or isolated CD4+, CD8+ and CD8+ TEMRA cells. This TCR was sampled from a human donor in good health. The sequenced sample was CD8+ T cells from PBMCs.

The nucleotides read TGCAGCGTTGAGGGGGACGGGGGCCTATCCTACAATGAGCAGTTCTTC. Protein translation: CSVEGDGGLSYNEQFF. This sequence uses TRBV29-1 and TRBJ2-1; the D gene assignment is perhaps TRBD1 or TRBD2, with each matching 6 bases. The germline ends are 16 bases apart after V is trimmed by 3 bases and J by 1 base. There are 16 amino acids in the CDR3, from cysteine to phenylalanine inclusive. The sequence is cut down to CDR3 DNA, 48 bases in frame from base 1. The germline V gene sets CDR1 to SQVTM and CDR2 to ANQGSEA.